This TCR beta chain was obtained from a study of cytomegalovirus exposure and HLA in healthy donors. Study-wide points: First-cohort TCR clusters tended to co-occur in the approximately 120 validation repertoires, a later analysis found.

Trimming stripped 6 bases from V and 5 bases from J, with 11 bases between. Germline values: CDR1 MNHEY, CDR2 SVGAGI. The CDR3 has 13 amino acids. Clones were read by immunoSEQ multiplex PCR, and TCRdb kept only the in-frame ones, dropping some. The sample consists of around 140,000 clones, roughly 87% of them appearing once. Remarks on this clone: Its antigen remains unidentified.

This chain links TRBV6-5 with TRBJ1-5; perhaps TRBD1 as D (5 bases). The sequencing input was PBMCs. The TCR sequence derives from a young man in good health and CMV-seropositive. The DNA of the CDR3 is TGTGCCAGCAGCCTCAGGGTAGATCAGCCCCAGCATTTT. This gives the protein CASSLRVDQPQHF.